Below, 28 T cell receptor beta chains from the same sample are listed, as sequenced in a study of monozygotic twins with inflammatory bowel disease. Using the 5' RACE reads, TCRdb records one entry per CDR3 protein without DNA. Its table records around 100,000 distinct CDR3 sequences. Material for sequencing was blood. The receptor set was obtained from a human donor with ulcerative colitis or Crohn's disease, or a healthy co-twin of an affected twin (not recorded which).

The chain joins TRBV11-2 to TRBJ2-4; the D call from TCRdb, TRBD2, cannot be confirmed without DNA. Per the germline V gene, CDR1 is SGHAT and CDR2 is FQNNGV. The CDR3 has 19 residues. The CDR3 here is CASSPTRGLAGGAKNIQYF.

This chain uses TRBV28 with TRBJ1-5; without DNA, the TCRdb call of TRBD1 cannot be checked. Germline V gene data show CDR1 as MDHEN and CDR2 as SYDVKM. This CDR3 comprises 13 residues. The CDR3 protein is CATGYGFNQPQHF.

The CDR3 here is CASSFVARQETQYF. This chain joins TRBV11-1 and TRBJ2-5; TCRdb outputs TRBD1, but without DNA this stays unchecked. The CDR3 runs to 14 residues. From germline, CDR1 is SGHAT and CDR2 FQDESV (reference sequence).

This chain links TRBV7-9 with TRBJ1-3; TCRdb's D call of TRBD1 is untestable without DNA. The length of the CDR3 is 13 residues. Germline CDR1 reads SEHNR; CDR2 reads FQNEAQ (reference sequence). CDR3 protein: CASSPGTALGIYF.

Here the CDR3 reads CASSPRYYEQYF. This chain joins TRBV6-6 and TRBJ2-7. Germline assignment: CDR1 MNHNY and CDR2 SVGAGI (reference sequence). The CDR3 loop spans 12 amino acids.

The CDR3 protein is CASNGALVQFF. The chain couples TRBV7-2 to TRBJ2-1; TCRdb reports TRBD1, a call that lacks DNA to check it against. The CDR3 has 11 residues. Germline assignment: CDR1 SGHTA and CDR2 FQGNSA.

V gene TRBV5-1 combines with J gene TRBJ2-5. In germline, CDR1 is SGHRS, CDR2 YFSETQ. The CDR3 length is 14 residues. The CDR3 reads CASSSGPPLKTQYF.

The gene calls are TRBV6-2 or TRBV6-3 and TRBJ2-4. CDR3 length equals 15 residues. Per germline, CDR1 MNHEY and CDR2 SVGEGT. CDR3 sequence reads: CASSSKGRAKNIQYF.

The chain has TRBV14 and TRBJ1-1. This CDR3 has 11 residues. Looked up from germline, CDR1 is SGHDN and CDR2 is FVKESK. CDR3 loop: CASSLGAEAFF.

The chain has TRBV7-2 and TRBJ2-7; TCRdb reports TRBD1, a call that lacks DNA to check it against. This CDR3 has 12 amino acids. In germline, CDR1 is SGHTA, CDR2 FQGNSA. The CDR3 here is CASIRDGYEQYF.

The V and J genes are TRBV7-9 and TRBJ1-1; the D gene TCRdb calls, TRBD1, cannot be checked with no DNA. The germline gives CDR1 SEHNR, CDR2 FQNEAQ (reference sequence). CDR3 size: 14 residues. The CDR3 sequence is CASSLGQGESEAFF. Full variable domain (remainder filled in from reference TRBV7-9 and TRBJ1-1): DTGVSQNPRHKITKRGQNVTFRCDPISEHNRLYWYRQTLGQGPEFLTYFQNEAQLEKSRLLSDRFSAERPKGSFSTLEIQRTEQGDSAMYLCASSLGQGESEAFFGQGTRLTVV.

This chain links TRBV5-1 with TRBJ2-2; without DNA, the TCRdb call of TRBD2 cannot be checked. From germline, CDR1 is SGHRS and CDR2 YFSETQ. The CDR3 length is 14 residues. This CDR3 reads CASMFSGLTGELFF.

This rearrangement joins TRBV6-5 to TRBJ2-4. CDR1 is MNHEY and CDR2 is SVGAGI in the germline V gene. The length of the CDR3 is 14 residues. The CDR3 reads CASSYSPAKNIQYF.

The rearrangement links TRBV5-1 to TRBJ2-7. The CDR3 length is 14 residues. Per germline, CDR1 SGHRS and CDR2 YFSETQ. The CDR3 sequence: CASSLTLGSHEQYF. Combining the CDR3 with reference TRBV5-1 and TRBJ2-7 gives the whole variable domain KAGVTQTPRYLIKTRGQQVTLSCSPISGHRSVSWYQQTPGQGLQFLFEYFSETQRNKGNFPGRFSGRQFSNSRSEMNVSTLELGDSALYLCASSLTLGSHEQYFGPGTRLTVT.

The chain carries TRBV6-1 and TRBJ2-1; with no DNA, the TCRdb D assignment of TRBD1 cannot be verified. The CDR3 sequence is 12 residues long. CDR1 and CDR2 from the germline V gene are MNHNS and SASEGT. The CDR3: CASSEWGNEQFF.

The chain carries TRBV6-2 or TRBV6-3 and TRBJ2-7. The CDR3 is 12 amino acids. The germline CDR1 and CDR2 sequences are MNHEY and SVGEGT. This CDR3 is CASRLGLYEQYF.

The V and J genes are TRBV20-1 and TRBJ2-5. Germline CDR1 DFQATT, CDR2 SNEGSKA (reference sequence). This CDR3 is 12 amino acids long. The CDR3 region is CSARIPQETQYF.

The rearrangement joins TRBV11-2 to TRBJ2-7; TCRdb's D gene call, TRBD1, goes unchecked for lack of DNA. Germline V lookup: CDR1 SGHAT, CDR2 FQNNGV. This CDR3 has 14 amino acids. CDR3 region: CASIHRDRSYEQYF. The full variable domain, its missing parts supplied by reference TRBV11-2 and TRBJ2-7, is EAGVAQSPRYKIIEKRQSVAFWCNPISGHATLYWYQQILGQGPKLLIQFQNNGVVDDSQLPKDRFSAERLKGVDSTLKIQPAKLEDSAVYLCASIHRDRSYEQYFGPGTRLTVT.

This chain joins TRBV5-1 and TRBJ2-3; TCRdb's D call, TRBD2, is unchecked because there is no DNA. The CDR3 covers 16 residues. CDR1 SGHRS and CDR2 YFSETQ come from the germline V gene. The CDR3 spells CASSPPGLAGGDTQYF. The variable domain in full, completed from reference TRBV5-1 and TRBJ2-3, reads KAGVTQTPRYLIKTRGQQVTLSCSPISGHRSVSWYQQTPGQGLQFLFEYFSETQRNKGNFPGRFSGRQFSNSRSEMNVSTLELGDSALYLCASSPPGLAGGDTQYFGPGTRLTVL.

CDR3 amino acids: CASGGTGGLRANTEAFF. The chain uses TRBV25-1 and TRBJ1-1; TCRdb's D gene call, TRBD1, goes unchecked for lack of DNA. The germline V gene has CDR1 MGHDK and CDR2 SYGVNS. This CDR3 has 17 amino acids.

The rearrangement uses TRBV12-3 or TRBV12-4 and TRBJ1-1; TCRdb reports TRBD1, a call that lacks DNA to check it against. The CDR3 has 14 residues. CDR3 region: CASSSPGTPRGAFF.

The chain uses TRBV7-2 and TRBJ1-3; TCRdb's D call, TRBD1, is unchecked because there is no DNA. Germline V gene data show CDR1 as SGHTA and CDR2 as FQGNSA. The CDR3 contains 16 residues. This CDR3 is CASSLSIRTNLNTIYF. Based on the CDR3 plus reference TRBV7-2 and TRBJ1-3, the full variable domain is GAGVSQSPSNKVTEKGKDVELRCDPISGHTALYWYRQSLGQGLEFLIYFQGNSAPDKSGLPSDRFSAERTGGSVSTLTIQRTQQEDSAVYLCASSLSIRTNLNTIYFGEGSWLTVV.

V is TRBV7-9 and J is TRBJ2-5; the D call from TCRdb, TRBD1, cannot be confirmed without DNA. The germline V gene encodes CDR1 SEHNR and CDR2 FQNEAQ (reference sequence). This CDR3 has 13 residues. CDR3 region: CASSLNRQETQYF.

This chain uses TRBV5-1 with TRBJ2-2. Germline CDR1 SGHRS, CDR2 YFSETQ. The length of the CDR3 is 15 residues. The CDR3 sequence: CASSLMAVNTGELFF.

This sequence joins TRBV5-1 and TRBJ2-1. Germline CDR1 reads SGHRS; CDR2 reads YFSETQ. The CDR3 sequence is 14 residues long. The CDR3 loop is CASSLRQAYNEQFF.

The chain recombines TRBV19 with TRBJ2-7; there is no DNA to check the TCRdb D call of TRBD1. Germline values: CDR1 LNHDA, CDR2 SQIVND (reference sequence). This CDR3 has 16 residues. The CDR3 loop is CASSTKLTGFSYEQYF.

This sequence joins TRBV4-3 and TRBJ1-4; TCRdb's D gene call, TRBD1, goes unchecked for lack of DNA. There are 16 residues in the CDR3. Germline CDR1 and CDR2: LGHNA and YSLEER. This CDR3 reads CASSQEGQGELVKLFF.

This chain links TRBV29-1 with TRBJ1-2; TCRdb reports TRBD1, a call that lacks DNA to check it against. Germline lookup yields CDR1 SQVTM and CDR2 ANQGSEA. CDR3 length: 13 residues. CDR3 protein: CSVGEGIFYGYTF.